This entry concerns a single T cell receptor beta chain. The sample is drawn from a study of T cell responses to AZD1222 COVID-19 vaccine. CDR1 is SGHDT and CDR2 is YYEEEE in the germline V gene. The trim removed 3 bases at V and 6 bases at J, leaving 5 bases unmatched. CDR3 size: 14 residues. Using immunoSEQ multiplex PCR, the repertoire was profiled, and TCRdb retains in-frame clones only, with some absent. Of approximately 68,000 clones listed, approximately 90% are singletons. This sequence originates from an adult who received the MenACWY meningococcal vaccine as a control. The chain employs TRBV5-6 and TRBJ2-2; the match to TRBD2 covers 7 bases. This material consisted of peripheral blood, taken 28 days after the second dose of the MenACWY control vaccine. CDR3 sequence: CASSSGGDSGELFF. The CDR3, as DNA: TGTGCCAGCAGCTCTGGGGGGGACTCCGGGGAGCTGTTTTTT.